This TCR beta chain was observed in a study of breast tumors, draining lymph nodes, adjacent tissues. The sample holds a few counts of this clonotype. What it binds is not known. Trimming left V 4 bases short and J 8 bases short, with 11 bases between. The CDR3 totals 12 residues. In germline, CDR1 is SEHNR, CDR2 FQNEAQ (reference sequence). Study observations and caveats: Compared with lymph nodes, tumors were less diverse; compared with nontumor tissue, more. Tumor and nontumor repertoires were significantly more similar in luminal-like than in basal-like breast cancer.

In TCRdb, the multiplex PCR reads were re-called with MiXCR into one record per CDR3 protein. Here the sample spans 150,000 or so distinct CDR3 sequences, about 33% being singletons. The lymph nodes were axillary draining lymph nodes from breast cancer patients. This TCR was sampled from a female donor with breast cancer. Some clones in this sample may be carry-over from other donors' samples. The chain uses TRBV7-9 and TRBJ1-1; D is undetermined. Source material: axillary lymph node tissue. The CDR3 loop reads CASSSFVGEAFF. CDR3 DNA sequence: TGTGCCAGCAGCTCATTCGTCGGGGAAGCTTTCTTT.